The 5 T cell receptor beta chains reported below all come from one sample, sequenced in a study of cytomegalovirus exposure and HLA in healthy donors (dated by TCRdb to 2017 to 2019). The protocol used for the library was the immunoSEQ multiplex PCR assay. A mixture of 60 forward primers for TCR Vbeta segments and 13 reverse primers for TCR Jbeta segments was used in the multiplex PCR. The table comes from immuneACCESS by way of TCRdb, which keeps in-frame sequences with V and J called. Part of the clones is missing from these tables; in studies checked, under half for an unresolved V gene and the rest for unknown reasons. Counted in this sample were approximately 150,000 clones; 65% to 85% of them appeared once. 6.5% to 7.5% of the sample goes to the ten largest clones. The sequencing input was PBMCs. The origin of the receptors is a young woman in good health and CMV-seropositive.

This rearrangement joins TRBV6-1 to TRBJ1-1, with no clear D. This CDR3 region has 13 residues. V was pared by 7 bases and J by 1 base, with 10 bases between. Germline assignment: CDR1 MNHNS and CDR2 SASEGT. This CDR3 is CASIREKNTEAFF. The DNA for the CDR3 is TGTGCCAGCATCCGGGAAAAGAACACTGAAGCTTTCTTT.

This chain joins TRBV6-1 and TRBJ1-2; TRBD1 matches at 10 bases. V shed 0 bases and J 4 bases; nucleotides not matched to a gene: 11. Germline values: CDR1 MNHNS, CDR2 SASEGT. CDR3 size: 18 residues. Here the CDR3 reads CASSEALDRGIYSYGYTF. The CDR3 DNA reads as TGTGCCAGCAGTGAAGCACTGGACAGGGGGATCTACAGCTATGGCTACACCTTC.

The chain uses TRBV5-1 and TRBJ2-7; D perhaps matches TRBD1 (6 bases). Deletions cut 0 bases from V and 2 bases from J, with 9 bases between. CDR1 is SGHRS and CDR2 is YFSETQ in the germline V gene. The CDR3 is made up of 14 amino acids. Here the CDR3 reads CASSLAGAAYEQYF. In DNA form, the CDR3 reads TGCGCCAGCAGCTTGGCAGGGGCGGCCTACGAGCAGTACTTC.

This clone was recorded once. The chain has TRBV10-3 and TRBJ2-7, with 8 bases matching TRBD1. CDR3 length: 13 residues. Germline V CDR1 and CDR2: ENHRY, SYGVKD. V lost 6 bases, J lost 3 bases, and 4 bases stayed unmatched. This CDR3 is CAISGQGFYEQYF. CDR3 DNA: TGTGCCATCAGCGGACAGGGCTTCTACGAGCAGTACTTC.

A single count supports this clone. The genes are TRBV6-1 and TRBJ2-1; D may be TRBD2 (6 bases). In germline, CDR1 is MNHNS, CDR2 SASEGT. CDR3 length equals 17 residues. Between the trimmed V and J ends, which lost 1 base and 9 bases, there was a span of 22 bases. The CDR3 sequence is CASSEVLVGGRRGEQFF. The CDR3, as DNA: TGTGCCAGCAGTGAAGTCCTCGTGGGGGGACGCCGCGGTGAGCAGTTCTTC.